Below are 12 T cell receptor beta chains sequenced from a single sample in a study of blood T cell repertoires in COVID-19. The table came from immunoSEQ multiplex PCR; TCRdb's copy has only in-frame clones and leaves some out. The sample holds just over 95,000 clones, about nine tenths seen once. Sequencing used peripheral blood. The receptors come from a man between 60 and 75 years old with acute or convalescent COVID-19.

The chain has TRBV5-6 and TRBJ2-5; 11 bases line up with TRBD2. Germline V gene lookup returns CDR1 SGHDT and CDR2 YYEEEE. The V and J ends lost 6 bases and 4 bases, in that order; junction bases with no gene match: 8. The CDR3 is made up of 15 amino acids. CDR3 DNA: TGTGCCAGCACTCTCGGGCTAGCGGGGGGAGAGACCCAGTACTTC. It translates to CASTLGLAGGETQYF. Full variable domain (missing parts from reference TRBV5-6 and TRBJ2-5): DAGVTQSPTHLIKTRGQQVTLRCSPKSGHDTVSWYQQALGQGPQFIFQYYEEEERQRGNFPDRFSGHQFPNYSSELNVNALLLGDSALYLCASTLGLAGGETQYFGPGTRLLVL.

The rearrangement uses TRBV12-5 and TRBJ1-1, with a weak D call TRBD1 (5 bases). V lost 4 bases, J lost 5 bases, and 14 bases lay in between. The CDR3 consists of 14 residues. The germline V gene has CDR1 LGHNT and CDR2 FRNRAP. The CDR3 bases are TGTGCTAGTGGTTGGGACTACGGTCAAACTGAAGCTTTCTTT. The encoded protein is CASGWDYGQTEAFF.

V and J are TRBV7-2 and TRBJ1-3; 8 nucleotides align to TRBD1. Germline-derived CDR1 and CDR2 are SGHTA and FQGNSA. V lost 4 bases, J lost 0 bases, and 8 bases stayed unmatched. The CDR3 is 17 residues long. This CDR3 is CASSSSGQVVSGNTIYF. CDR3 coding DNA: TGTGCCAGCAGCTCTTCGGGACAGGTCGTCTCTGGAAACACCATATATTTT.

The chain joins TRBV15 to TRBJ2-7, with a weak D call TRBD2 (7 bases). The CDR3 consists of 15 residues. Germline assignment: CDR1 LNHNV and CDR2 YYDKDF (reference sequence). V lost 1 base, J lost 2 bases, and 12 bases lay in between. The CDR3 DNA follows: TGTGCCACCAGCAGAGGGGGGGCGGGGGCCTACGAGCAGTACTTC. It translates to CATSRGGAGAYEQYF.

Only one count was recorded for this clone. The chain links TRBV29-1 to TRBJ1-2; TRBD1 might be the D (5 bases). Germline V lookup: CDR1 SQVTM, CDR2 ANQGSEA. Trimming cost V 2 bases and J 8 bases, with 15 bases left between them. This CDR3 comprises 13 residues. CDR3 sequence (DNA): TGCAGCGTTGAACTGGACATCGCAAGGGGCTACACCTTC. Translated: CSVELDIARGYTF.

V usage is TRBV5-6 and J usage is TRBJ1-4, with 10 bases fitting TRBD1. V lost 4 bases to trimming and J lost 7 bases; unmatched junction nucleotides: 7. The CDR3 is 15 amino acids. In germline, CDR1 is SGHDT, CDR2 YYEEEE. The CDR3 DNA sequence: TGTGCCAGCAGCCTATGGACAGGGGGGACTGAAAAACTGTTTTTT. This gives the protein CASSLWTGGTEKLFF.

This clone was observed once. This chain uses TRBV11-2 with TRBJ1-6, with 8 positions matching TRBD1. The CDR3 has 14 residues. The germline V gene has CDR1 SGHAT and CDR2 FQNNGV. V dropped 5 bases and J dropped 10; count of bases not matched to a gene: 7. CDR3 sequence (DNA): TGTGCCAGCAGCGTCGGACAGGGAAGGTCACCCCTCCACTTT. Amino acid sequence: CASSVGQGRSPLHF.

The CDR3 region is CSASDRGSNTIYF. Written as DNA, the CDR3 is TGCAGTGCTAGTGACAGGGGCAGCAACACCATATATTTT. The chain uses TRBV20-1 and TRBJ1-3; 8 nucleotides align to TRBD1. This CDR3 spans 13 amino acids. Losses at the gene ends were 3 bases for V and 7 bases for J; bases not matched to a gene: 5. Germline values: CDR1 DFQATT, CDR2 SNEGSKA (reference sequence).

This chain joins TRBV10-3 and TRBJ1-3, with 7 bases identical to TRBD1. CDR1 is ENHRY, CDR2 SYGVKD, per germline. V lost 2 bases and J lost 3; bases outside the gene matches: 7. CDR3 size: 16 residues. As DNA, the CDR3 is TGTGCCATCAGTGAGGCCCCAGGGGGTGATGGAAACACCATATATTTT. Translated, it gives CAISEAPGGDGNTIYF.

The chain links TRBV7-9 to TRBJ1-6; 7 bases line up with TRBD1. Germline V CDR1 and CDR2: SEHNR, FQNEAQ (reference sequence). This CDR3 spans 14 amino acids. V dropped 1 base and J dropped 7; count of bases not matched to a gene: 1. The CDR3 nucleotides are TGTGCCAGCAGCTTAGTACAGGGGAATTCACCCCTCCACTTT. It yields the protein CASSLVQGNSPLHF.

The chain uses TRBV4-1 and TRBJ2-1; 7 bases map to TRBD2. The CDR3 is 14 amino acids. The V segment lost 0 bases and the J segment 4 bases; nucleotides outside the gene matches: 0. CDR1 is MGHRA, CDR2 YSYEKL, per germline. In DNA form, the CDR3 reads TGCGCCAGCAGCCAAGAAGCGGGGTACAATGAGCAGTTCTTC. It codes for CASSQEAGYNEQFF.

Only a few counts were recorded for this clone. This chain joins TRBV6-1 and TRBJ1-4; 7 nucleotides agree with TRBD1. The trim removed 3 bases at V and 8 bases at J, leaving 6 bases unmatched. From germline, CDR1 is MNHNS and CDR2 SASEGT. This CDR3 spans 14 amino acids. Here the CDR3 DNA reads TGTGCCAGCAGTGATAAGACAGGGAACGAAAAACTGTTTTTT. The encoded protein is CASSDKTGNEKLFF.